This T cell receptor beta chain was recorded in a study of breast tumors, draining lymph nodes, adjacent tissues. Study results and limitations: Findings are consistent with lymph node origin and intratumoral expansion of most tumor T cells. The lymph node origin of tumor T cells was framed as consistent with a hypothesis, not demonstrated.

The lymph nodes were axillary draining lymph nodes from breast cancer patients. TCRdb re-analysed the multiplex PCR reads in MiXCR, keeping a single row per CDR3 protein. The sample lists about 270,000 distinct CDR3 sequences, about 30% occurring once. This clonotype has ten or more counts. Its antigen is as yet unknown. This receptor was obtained from a female donor with breast cancer. Some clones in this sample may be carry-over from other donors' samples. Sequencing was done on a sample of axillary lymph node tissue.

CDR3 nucleotide sequence: TGTGCCAGCAGTCAAGCGGGAGGGCCCCAAGAGACCCAGTACTTC. This translates into CASSQAGGPQETQYF. The chain carries TRBV12-3 or TRBV12-4 and TRBJ2-5; 10 positions match TRBD2. The CDR3 spans 15 residues. J was trimmed by 1 base and V by 5 bases; bases with no gene match: 4.